The 9 T cell receptor beta chains below come from one sample, sequenced in a study of blood T cell repertoires in COVID-19. TCRdb's copy holds only in-frame clones and misses some; the assay was immunoSEQ multiplex PCR. The sample lists approximately 250,000 clones; 80% to 85% were seen once. Sequenced sample: peripheral blood. These receptors originate from a man in his sixties with acute or convalescent COVID-19.

The genes are TRBV28 and TRBJ2-3, with TRBD2 matching over 12 bases. Trimming removed 3 bases from V and 10 bases from J; junction bases left unmatched: 11. The CDR3 runs 16 residues. The germline V gene encodes CDR1 MDHEN and CDR2 SYDVKM. CDR3 region: CASSFRTSGVALAQYF. Written as DNA, the CDR3 is TGTGCCAGCAGTTTCAGGACTAGCGGGGTTGCGCTGGCGCAGTATTTT.

The rearrangement joins TRBV29-1 to TRBJ2-7; maybe TRBD1 (6 bases). V was shortened by 7 bases and J by 6 bases, with 19 bases between the two germline ends. The germline CDR1 and CDR2 sequences are SQVTM and ANQGSEA. This CDR3 comprises 13 residues. CDR3 DNA sequence: TGCAGCGAAATCGGGACAAAAGTACGCGAGCAGTACTTC. The encoded protein is CSEIGTKVREQYF.

The chain links TRBV3-1 (or the pseudogene TRBV3-2) to TRBJ1-1; D call uncertain. There are 12 residues in the CDR3. Germline V gene sequence: CDR1 LGHDT, CDR2 YNNKEL (reference sequence). V lost 1 base and J 6 bases, leaving 6 bases between the germline ends. Here the CDR3 DNA reads TGTGCCAGCAGCCAAGGTCGGGCTGAAGCTTTCTTT. It is translated as CASSQGRAEAFF.

This clone was observed a handful of times. This chain links TRBV7-6 with TRBJ2-5; 10 nucleotides line up with TRBD1. The CDR3 totals 16 residues. The V segment lost 4 bases and the J segment 5 bases; nucleotides outside the gene matches: 10. Per the germline V gene, CDR1 is SGHVS and CDR2 is FNYEAQ. DNA of the CDR3: TGTGCCAGCAGCTCGGCCCCGGACAGGGGGAGGGAGACCCAGTACTTC. This translates into CASSSAPDRGRETQYF.

As regards this clone: Other DNA sequences in this specimen translate into the identical CDR3. V and J are TRBV28 and TRBJ1-2, with a weak D call TRBD1 (6 bases). CDR1 is MDHEN and CDR2 is SYDVKM in the germline V gene. Trimming stripped 1 base from V and 6 bases from J, with 12 bases between. The CDR3 consists of 14 residues. In nucleotides, the CDR3 is TGTGCCAGCAGTTTATCTGCCAGGACAGATGGCTACACCTTC. Translation: CASSLSARTDGYTF.

A remark on this clone: Other DNA sequences in this sample translate to the same CDR3. The V call is TRBV9, the J call TRBJ2-1; no reliable D call. V was cut by 2 bases and J by 4 bases, with 7 bases left in between. The CDR3 spans 13 residues. Per germline, CDR1 SGDLS and CDR2 YYNGEE. CDR3 nucleotide sequence: TGTGCCAGCAGCGTCTCAGGTTACAATGAGCAGTTCTTC. Translation: CASSVSGYNEQFF. Full variable domain (remainder filled in from reference TRBV9 and TRBJ2-1): DSGVTQTPKHLITATGQRVTLRCSPRSGDLSVYWYQQSLDQGLQFLIQYYNGEERAKGNILERFSAQQFPDLHSELNLSSLELGDSALYFCASSVSGYNEQFFGPGTRLTVL.

This chain connects TRBV9 to TRBJ2-7; TRBD2 aligns across 11 bases. Looked up from germline, CDR1 is SGDLS and CDR2 is YYNGEE. Losses at the gene ends were 0 bases for V and 3 bases for J; bases not matched to a gene: 5. The length of the CDR3 is 16 residues. The CDR3 DNA sequence: TGTGCCAGCAGCGTAGCTGTGGGGACTAGCGGCTACGAGCAGTACTTC. Its translation is CASSVAVGTSGYEQYF. Drawing the rest from reference TRBV9 and TRBJ2-7, the complete variable domain is DSGVTQTPKHLITATGQRVTLRCSPRSGDLSVYWYQQSLDQGLQFLIQYYNGEERAKGNILERFSAQQFPDLHSELNLSSLELGDSALYFCASSVAVGTSGYEQYFGPGTRLTVT.

V and J are TRBV18 and TRBJ1-1, with 8 positions matching TRBD1. Germline assignment: CDR1 KGHSH and CDR2 LQKENI. V was pared by 2 bases and J by 1 base, with 0 bases of the junction left unmatched. The CDR3 consists of 14 residues. The DNA of the CDR3 is TGTGCCAGCTCACCAGGGACAGGGAACACTGAAGCTTTCTTT. Translating it yields CASSPGTGNTEAFF.

CDR3 DNA sequence: TGTGCCAGCAGATCGCGACAGCTTAATTCACCCCTCCACTTT. Amino acids: CASRSRQLNSPLHF. The chain combines TRBV28 with TRBJ1-6, with D possibly being TRBD1 (5 bases). The CDR3 totals 14 residues. V lost 6 bases and J 6 bases, leaving 12 bases between the germline ends. Germline V lookup: CDR1 MDHEN, CDR2 SYDVKM.